The TCR beta chain under discussion was sequenced for a study of PD-1 blockade in classical Hodgkin lymphoma. Germline assignment: CDR1 SEHNR and CDR2 FQNEAQ (reference sequence). V shed 4 bases, J shed 4 bases, and the junction held 10 bases outside the gene matches. This CDR3 has 16 amino acids. Only in-frame clones appear in the TCRdb table, and some are missing; sequencing was by immunoSEQ multiplex PCR. The sample includes 20,000 to 25,000 clones, around three quarters of them seen just once. Relapses following autologous stem cell transplantation were seen in all patients, with brentuximab vedotin exposure varying.

The specimen comprised peripheral blood mononuclear cells (PBMCs), sampled before the second cycle of nivolumab. This TCR derives from a human donor with classical Hodgkin lymphoma. The rearrangement uses TRBV7-9 and TRBJ1-1; TRBD1 agrees at 9 bases. CDR3 sequence: CASSSTGGKVGTEAFF. The CDR3 DNA sequence: TGTGCCAGCAGCTCGACAGGGGGGAAGGTTGGCACTGAAGCTTTCTTT.